The clone carrying this T cell receptor beta chain is a singleton in its sample. This specimen comes from a study of blood T cell repertoires in COVID-19. As for the study in general: The United States, Italy and Spain provided the acute and convalescent COVID-19 samples. Sample material is recorded as cDNA or gDNA derived from T cells, B-cell-depleted T cells, or PBMCs.

Methods used by the authors: It was from reference gene primer amplification that nucleated cell counts were estimated. Method: immunoSEQ multiplex PCR; TCRdb's copy keeps in-frame clones and lacks some. That table gives V, J and clone size, and the DNA gave D and trimming. The sample has 200,000 to 250,000 clones; around 80% are singletons. The sample taken for sequencing was peripheral blood. This TCR came from a woman aged 40 to 50 with acute or convalescent COVID-19.

The CDR3 protein is CASSLISGAASSYEQYF. The CDR3 DNA follows: TGTGCCAGCAGCCTAATTAGCGGGGCGGCTAGCTCCTACGAGCAGTACTTC. V usage is TRBV3-1 (or the pseudogene TRBV3-2) and J usage is TRBJ2-7; 8 bases are a match to TRBD2. Per the germline V gene, CDR1 is LGHDT and CDR2 is YNNKEL (reference sequence). CDR3 size: 17 residues. Trimming at V came to 4 bases and at J to 0 bases, leaving 11 bases not matched to a gene.